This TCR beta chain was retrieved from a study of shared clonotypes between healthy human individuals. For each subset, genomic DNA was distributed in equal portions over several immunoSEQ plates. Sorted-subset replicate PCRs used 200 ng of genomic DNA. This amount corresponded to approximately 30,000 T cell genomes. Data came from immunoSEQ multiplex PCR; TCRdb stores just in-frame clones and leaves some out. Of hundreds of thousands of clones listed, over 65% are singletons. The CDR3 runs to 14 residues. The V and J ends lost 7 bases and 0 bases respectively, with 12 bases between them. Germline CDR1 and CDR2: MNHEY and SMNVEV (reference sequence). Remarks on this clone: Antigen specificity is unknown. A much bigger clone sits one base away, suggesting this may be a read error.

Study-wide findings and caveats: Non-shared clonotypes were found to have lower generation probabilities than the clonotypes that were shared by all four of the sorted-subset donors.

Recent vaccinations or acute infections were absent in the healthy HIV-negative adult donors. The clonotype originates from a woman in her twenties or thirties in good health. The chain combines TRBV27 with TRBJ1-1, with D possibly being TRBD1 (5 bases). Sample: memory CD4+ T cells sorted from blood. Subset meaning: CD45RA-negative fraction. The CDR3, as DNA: TGTGCCAGCAACCAGGGACGGATGAACACTGAAGCTTTCTTT. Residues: CASNQGRMNTEAFF.